Below, 25 T cell receptor beta chains from the same sample are listed, as sequenced in a study of T cells in Graves' hyperthyroidism and ophthalmopathy. RNA transcripts served as the template for amplifying TCR beta CDR3 regions. First-round RT-PCR of the TCR CDR3 relied on the HTBI primer set. TCRdb reanalysed the multiplex PCR reads using MiXCR and keeps one entry per CDR3 protein. The repertoire consists of 300,000 to 450,000 distinct CDR3 sequences, with about 14% occurring once and the leading ten covering roughly 21%. The sample comprised blood. All receptors come from a woman between 25 and 40 years old with Graves' ophthalmopathy.

About this clonotype itself: A much more abundant neighbour one base away suggests this may be a read error. The rearrangement links TRBV7-8 to TRBJ2-7, with D perhaps given as TRBD1 or TRBD2 (6 bases each). Germline-derived CDR1 and CDR2 are SGHVS and FQNEAQ. This CDR3 spans 16 amino acids. In DNA, the CDR3 is TGTGCCAGCAGCTTAGGGGGGGCCGCCGGCGGATACGAGCAGCACTTC. It yields the protein CASSLGGAAGGYEQHF.

This clonotype was found many times. The chain carries TRBV24-1 and TRBJ1-2, with D possibly TRBD1 on 5 matching bases. Trimming left V 5 bases short and J 3 bases short, with 18 bases between. This CDR3 has 16 amino acids. The V gene's germline CDR1 is KGHDR and CDR2 SFDVKD. CDR3 amino acids: CATSGDPIDGYYGYTF. The CDR3 bases are TGTGCCACCAGTGGGGACCCAATAGATGGGTACTATGGCTACACCTTC.

This clonotype was observed at least ten times. V usage is TRBV7-2 and J usage is TRBJ2-7, with unresolved D. The CDR3 is 15 residues long. Germline-derived CDR1 and CDR2 are SGHTA and FQGNSA. V lost 1 base and J 1 base, leaving 11 bases between the germline ends. The CDR3 bases are TGTGCCAGCAGCTTAGAGGTTCCGATATCCTACGAGCAGTACTTC. It is translated as CASSLEVPISYEQYF.

In this sample, this clonotype turned up many times. The rearrangement joins TRBV20-1 to TRBJ2-1, with 7 bases that match TRBD2. CDR3 length equals 16 residues. Germline trimming cut 1 base from V and 0 bases from J; bases unmatched to any gene: 6. CDR1 and CDR2 from the germline V gene are DFQATT and SNEGSKA (reference sequence). The CDR3 region has the DNA TGCAGTGCTAGAGTGGGGGGGGGGGGCTCCTACAATGAGCAGTTCTTC. Its protein product is CSARVGGGGSYNEQFF.

This clonotype was detected ten times or more. CDR3 sequence: CASSFSRRMNTGELFF. Here the CDR3 DNA reads TGTGCCAGCAGTTTCAGCAGGAGGATGAACACCGGGGAGCTGTTTTTT. The chain uses TRBV27 and TRBJ2-2; possible D gene TRBD2, 5 bases. The germline V gene encodes CDR1 MNHEY and CDR2 SMNVEV (reference sequence). V lost 3 bases to trimming and J lost 1 base, with 12 bases between them. The CDR3 is made up of 16 amino acids.

About this clonotype: A junction boundary mismatches the germline segment, possibly from a read error. This chain uses TRBV2 with TRBJ2-1; 12 bases agree with TRBD2. Germline V lookup: CDR1 SNHLY, CDR2 FYNNEI. The CDR3 length is 14 residues. CDR3 nucleotides: TGTGCCAGCAGTGAACGCCTAGCGGGGGGGGGGCAGCTCTTC. Protein: CASSERLAGGGQLF.

V is TRBV11-2 and J is TRBJ1-2; TRBD1 matches 9 bases. V lost 2 bases and J lost 2; bases outside the gene matches: 3. The CDR3 totals 15 residues. Germline V CDR1 and CDR2: SGHAT, FQNNGV. CDR3 nucleotides: TGTGCCAGCAGCTTACGAACAGGGGGCAACTATGGCTACACCTTC. Translation: CASSLRTGGNYGYTF.

This clonotype was seen only a few times. V is TRBV28 and J is TRBJ1-5; no clear D gene. The CDR3 totals 14 residues. Germline V lookup: CDR1 MDHEN, CDR2 SYDVKM. Trimming left V 11 bases short and J 5 bases short, with 19 bases between. Written as DNA, the CDR3 is TGTGCCGCCAAGGTCCGGGCAGGCCATCAGCCCCAGCATTTT. Translated, it gives CAAKVRAGHQPQHF.

This clonotype was observed at least ten times. DNA for the CDR3: TGTGCCAGCAGTGAAGGGACAGCATTATTAGGGGAACTGTTTTTT. It yields the protein CASSEGTALLGELFF. The J gene is TRBJ1-4, the V gene TRBV2, with D maybe TRBD1 (6 bases). Germline V gene sequence: CDR1 SNHLY, CDR2 FYNNEI. CDR3 length: 15 residues. The V and J ends lost 1 base and 12 bases respectively, with 18 bases between them.

Ten or more counts support this clonotype. This sequence joins TRBV6-1 and TRBJ2-7, with unresolved D. This CDR3 comprises 14 residues. The V gene's germline CDR1 is MNHNS and CDR2 SASEGT. V was cut by 5 bases and J by 3 bases, with 14 bases left in between. CDR3 DNA: TGTGCCAGCAGTAGAGACAATCAATTCTACGAGCAGTACTTC. Translation gives CASSRDNQFYEQYF.

CDR3 region: CSASQGPASYNSPLHF. CDR3 nucleotides: TGCAGTGCTAGTCAGGGGCCAGCCTCCTATAATTCACCCCTCCACTTT. The chain couples TRBV20-1 to TRBJ1-6, with D possibly matching TRBD1 (6 bases). CDR1 and CDR2 (germline): DFQATT, SNEGSKA (reference sequence). This CDR3 is built from 16 residues. V lost 3 bases, J lost 0 bases, and 12 bases lay in between.

This clonotype showed up many times. The rearrangement uses TRBV20-1 and TRBJ1-5; possibly TRBD1 for D (6 bases). The CDR3 length is 14 residues. V gave up 0 bases and J gave up 0 bases, with 6 bases separating them. Looked up from germline, CDR1 is DFQATT and CDR2 is SNEGSKA (reference sequence). This CDR3 reads CSARETGSNQPQHF. In DNA form, the CDR3 reads TGCAGTGCTAGAGAGACAGGTAGCAATCAGCCCCAGCATTTT.

This clonotype was picked up many times. The chain combines TRBV12-3 or TRBV12-4 with TRBJ1-4; the D gene is possibly TRBD1 (6 bases). The V gene lost 5 bases and the J gene lost 7 bases, with 17 bases spanning the gap. The CDR3 extends over 15 amino acids. The CDR3 is CASSDQGSGVEKLFF. The CDR3 coding sequence is TGTGCCAGCAGTGATCAGGGGTCTGGGGTTGAAAAACTGTTTTTT.

This clonotype was recorded at least ten times. CDR3 residues: CASSKGLVSETQYF. The DNA of the CDR3 is TGTGCCAGCAGTAAAGGACTAGTCTCAGAGACCCAGTACTTC. The chain employs TRBV12-3 or TRBV12-4 and TRBJ2-5; 7 bases are a match to TRBD2. V dropped 5 bases and J dropped 4; count of bases not matched to a gene: 7. The CDR3 contains 14 residues.

There are many counts of this clonotype. The chain employs TRBV12-3 or TRBV12-4 and TRBJ1-1; 9 bases line up with TRBD1. The CDR3 runs 14 residues. The V and J ends lost 3 bases and 5 bases, in that order; junction bases with no gene match: 4. The CDR3 nucleotides read TGTGCCAGCAGTTTGTACAGGGGGCGTACTGAAGCTTTCTTT. This encodes CASSLYRGRTEAFF.

The chain joins TRBV4-1 to TRBJ2-3; no reliable D call. This CDR3 is built from 14 residues. The V gene's germline CDR1 is MGHRA and CDR2 YSYEKL. The V gene lost 2 bases and the J gene lost 7 bases, with 13 bases spanning the gap. Here the CDR3 reads CASSQPTRHNTQYF. CDR3 bases: TGCGCCAGCAGCCAACCAACCCGGCACAATACGCAGTATTTT.

This clonotype has a count of ten or more. This chain links TRBV18 with TRBJ2-1; 7 positions agree with TRBD2. J gave up 5 bases and V 3 bases, and 7 bases lay outside the gene matches. CDR1 and CDR2 (germline): KGHSH, LQKENI. The CDR3 runs 15 residues. CDR3 loop: CASSPRASGDNEQFF. CDR3 sequence (DNA): TGTGCCAGCTCACCGAGGGCTAGCGGAGACAATGAGCAGTTCTTC.

This clonotype was seen at least ten times. V usage is TRBV15 and J usage is TRBJ1-5; D unresolved. Deletions cut 2 bases from V and 0 bases from J, with 17 bases between. This CDR3 spans 18 amino acids. Germline CDR1 reads LNHNV; CDR2 reads YYDKDF (reference sequence). DNA for the CDR3: TGTGCCACCAGCAGACGACCCAACCTTGACTATAGCAATCAGCCCCAGCATTTT. Protein: CATSRRPNLDYSNQPQHF.

This clonotype appeared many times. The chain is built from TRBV7-2 and TRBJ2-7; possibly TRBD1 for D (5 bases). Germline CDR1 is SGHTA and CDR2 is FQGNSA. Between the trimmed V and J ends, which lost 3 bases and 0 bases, there was a span of 9 bases. The CDR3 extends over 14 amino acids. This CDR3 reads CASSLQTVSYEQYF. The DNA of the CDR3 is TGTGCCAGCAGCTTGCAGACAGTCTCCTACGAGCAGTACTTC.

This clonotype has a count of ten or more. The chain has TRBV12-5 and TRBJ1-5; 12 bases fit TRBD1. The CDR3 runs to 14 residues. V gave up 7 bases and J gave up 7 bases; unmatched junction bases: 5. Germline V gives CDR1 LGHNT, CDR2 FRNRAP. CDR3 residues: CASARDRGRQPQHF. CDR3 nucleotides: TGTGCTAGTGCCCGGGACAGGGGGCGGCAGCCCCAGCATTTT.

There are a few counts of this clonotype. The chain joins TRBV20-1 to TRBJ1-5, with 7 bases matching TRBD1. This CDR3 has 13 amino acids. V lost 4 bases to trimming and J lost 7 bases; unmatched junction nucleotides: 7. Looked up from germline, CDR1 is DFQATT and CDR2 is SNEGSKA (reference sequence). CDR3 in DNA: TGCAGTGCTATAGAAGGGGGCAGACAGCCCCAGCATTTT. This translates into CSAIEGGRQPQHF.

This clonotype was seen repeatedly, ten times or more. The chain joins TRBV3-1 to TRBJ2-3, with TRBD2 identical over 10 bases. The CDR3 runs 17 residues. Trimming took 3 bases from V and 5 from J; bases not matched to a gene: 11. CDR1 LGHDT and CDR2 YNNKEL come from the germline V gene (reference sequence). This chain's CDR3 is CASSHPGGGLARDTQYF. CDR3 in DNA: TGTGCCAGCAGCCACCCGGGGGGGGGACTAGCGAGAGATACGCAGTATTTT.

This clonotype was observed at least ten times. The genes are TRBV27 and TRBJ1-1, with D possibly matching TRBD1 (6 bases). V dropped 7 bases and J dropped 7 bases, with 19 bases sitting between them. Germline CDR1 reads MNHEY; CDR2 reads SMNVEV (reference sequence). This CDR3 is built from 14 residues. The CDR3 DNA follows: TGTGCCAGCACCCCCACAGGGTTACGGAATGAAGCTTTCTTT. Residues: CASTPTGLRNEAFF.

This clonotype was seen repeatedly, ten times or more. The chain employs TRBV19 and TRBJ1-2, with TRBD1 matching over 9 bases. CDR1 and CDR2 (germline): LNHDA, SQIVND (reference sequence). Trimming removed 6 bases from V and 8 bases from J; junction bases left unmatched: 7. The CDR3 spans 13 residues. DNA for the CDR3: TGTGCCAGTAGCTACCGGGACAGGGACGGCTACACCTTC. It yields the protein CASSYRDRDGYTF.

V and J are TRBV10-1 and TRBJ1-1; D gene unclear. Germline loops: CDR1 WNHNN, CDR2 SYGVQD (reference sequence). The length of the CDR3 is 13 residues. V was clipped by 6 bases and J by 3 bases, with 11 bases between them. In DNA, the CDR3 is TGCGCCAGCAGCGGTGACATAGACACTGAAGCTTTCTTT. As protein: CASSGDIDTEAFF.